These 15 T cell receptor beta chains came from one sample sequenced in a study of early T cells in non-severe SARS-CoV-2 infection. From the 5' RACE reads, TCRdb called clonotypes with MiXCR, one entry per CDR3 protein. Seen here are more than 65,000 distinct CDR3 sequences, 14% observed once, and the top ten hold 3.5% to 5%. Material: whole blood, obtained at baseline. Receptors were obtained from an adult who was a healthcare worker with PCR-confirmed SARS-CoV-2 infection or an uninfected control (not recorded which).

There are many counts of this clonotype. V usage is TRBV7-2 and J usage is TRBJ2-3; D remains unclear. The CDR3 consists of 12 residues. Germline CDR1 and CDR2: SGHTA and FQGNSA. With 5 bases removed from V and 2 bases from J, the gap between germline ends came to 5 bases. CDR3 in DNA: TGTGCCAGCAGCCCTGACACAGATACGCAGTATTTT. This translates into CASSPDTDTQYF.

The V and J genes are TRBV9 and TRBJ2-2; TRBD1 matches 7 bases. This CDR3 region has 17 residues. The germline V gene encodes CDR1 SGDLS and CDR2 YYNGEE. With V trimmed by 3 bases and J by 1 base, 9 bases remained unmatched. In DNA, the CDR3 is TGTGCCAGCAGCGCATACAGGGGATTACAGAACACCGGGGAGCTGTTTTTT. This translates into CASSAYRGLQNTGELFF.

This clonotype was observed at least ten times. The chain is built from TRBV20-1 and TRBJ1-2, with D unresolved. Trimming cost V 0 bases and J 7 bases, with 15 bases left between them. The CDR3 consists of 14 residues. Germline CDR1 is DFQATT and CDR2 is SNEGSKA (reference sequence). The CDR3 loop reads CSARDDGGERGYTF. The CDR3 DNA is TGCAGTGCTAGAGATGATGGCGGGGAGCGTGGCTACACCTTC.

This clonotype occurred a few times. The chain combines TRBV19 with TRBJ2-1; D not certain. V was shortened by 3 bases and J by 6 bases, with 6 bases between the two germline ends. Germline lookup yields CDR1 LNHDA and CDR2 SQIVND (reference sequence). There are 12 residues in the CDR3. The CDR3 coding sequence is TGTGCCAGTAGTATGGGAATCAATGAGCAGTTCTTC. Translated: CASSMGINEQFF. The variable domain in full, with the rest retrieved from reference TRBV19 and TRBJ2-1, is DGGITQSPKYLFRKEGQNVTLSCEQNLNHDAMYWYRQDPGQGLRLIYYSQIVNDFQKGDIAEGYSVSREKKESFPLTVTSAQKNPTAFYLCASSMGINEQFFGPGTRLTVL.

The V and J genes are TRBV19 and TRBJ2-7; 13 nucleotides align to TRBD2. The junction had 5 bases not matched to a gene; V was cut back by 3 bases and J by 3 bases. The CDR3 runs to 16 residues. Per germline, CDR1 LNHDA and CDR2 SQIVND (reference sequence). CDR3 bases: TGTGCCAGTAGTATCGCCGGGACTAGCGGGGTCTACGAGCAGTACTTC. This encodes CASSIAGTSGVYEQYF.

The chain links TRBV28 to TRBJ2-7, with D perhaps given as TRBD1 or TRBD2 (5 bases each). The CDR3 consists of 17 residues. From germline, CDR1 is MDHEN and CDR2 SYDVKM. V lost 7 bases and J lost 5, with 27 bases in between. The CDR3 DNA reads as TGTGCCAGCACCGCTCCACTCGGGGCAGCAGAGGGGAACGAGCAGTACTTC. It encodes CASTAPLGAAEGNEQYF.

This chain joins TRBV15 and TRBJ2-2; D unresolved. Per the germline V gene, CDR1 is LNHNV and CDR2 is YYDKDF (reference sequence). The CDR3 contains 11 residues. V was cut by 5 bases and J by 9 bases, with 7 bases left in between. Here the CDR3 reads CATSRDRELFF. The CDR3 region has the DNA TGTGCCACCAGCCGCGACAGGGAGCTGTTTTTT.

The V gene is TRBV6-1, the J gene TRBJ2-2; no clear D gene. This CDR3 spans 14 amino acids. Trimming removed 5 bases at V and 7 bases at J, with 14 bases between. Germline CDR1 MNHNS, CDR2 SASEGT. Here the CDR3 DNA reads TGTGCCAGCAGTCTGATCGCTAGTGTCGGGGAGCTGTTTTTT. It codes for CASSLIASVGELFF.

The chain combines TRBV20-1 with TRBJ1-6; D gene uncertain. Germline-derived CDR1 and CDR2 are DFQATT and SNEGSKA (reference sequence). Deletions cut 7 bases from V and 8 bases from J, with 12 bases between. The CDR3 is 12 residues long. The CDR3 DNA reads TGCAGTGGCATCCATCCGGATTCACCCCTCCACTTT. This sequence encodes CSGIHPDSPLHF.

This clonotype has ten or more counts. The chain uses TRBV7-9 and TRBJ2-6, with 8 bases fitting TRBD1. CDR3 length equals 18 residues. Losses at the gene ends were 3 bases for V and 1 base for J; bases not matched to a gene: 8. Germline V gene lookup returns CDR1 SEHNR and CDR2 FQNEAQ (reference sequence). The CDR3, as DNA: TGTGCCAGCAGCTTTCCGGGACAGGTCATTTCTGGGGCCAACGTCCTGACTTTC. Residues: CASSFPGQVISGANVLTF.

There are a few counts of this clonotype. The chain combines TRBV27 with TRBJ2-7, with 8 nucleotides matching TRBD2. The germline gives CDR1 MNHEY, CDR2 SMNVEV (reference sequence). The CDR3 consists of 13 residues. Losses at the gene ends were 9 bases for V and 5 bases for J; bases not matched to a gene: 9. The CDR3 here is CASRASGSHEQYF. CDR3 nucleotide sequence: TGTGCCAGTCGAGCGAGCGGGAGCCACGAGCAGTACTTC.

This chain connects TRBV20-1 to TRBJ2-1, with D possibly matching TRBD1 (6 bases). Trimming cost V 3 bases and J 2 bases, with 20 bases left between them. This CDR3 is built from 17 residues. Germline V gives CDR1 DFQATT, CDR2 SNEGSKA (reference sequence). CDR3 sequence reads: CSARIPGHPGAYNEQFF. As DNA, the CDR3 is TGCAGTGCTAGGATACCGGGACACCCAGGCGCCTACAATGAGCAGTTCTTC.

This clonotype was recorded at least ten times. The V gene is TRBV19, the J gene TRBJ2-1; 7 nucleotides agree with TRBD2. This CDR3 is 13 amino acids long. CDR1 is LNHDA, CDR2 SQIVND, per germline (reference sequence). V was clipped by 3 bases and J by 6 bases; unmatched bases: 2. CDR3 loop: CASSIGGVNEQFF. The CDR3 DNA reads as TGTGCCAGTAGTATTGGGGGGGTCAATGAGCAGTTCTTC. Using reference TRBV19 and TRBJ2-1 for the parts outside the CDR3, the full variable domain is DGGITQSPKYLFRKEGQNVTLSCEQNLNHDAMYWYRQDPGQGLRLIYYSQIVNDFQKGDIAEGYSVSREKKESFPLTVTSAQKNPTAFYLCASSIGGVNEQFFGPGTRLTVL.

This clonotype was counted ten times or more. The V and J genes are TRBV7-9 and TRBJ1-1; no firm D call. Trimming took 3 bases from V and 2 from J, leaving 7 bases between them. CDR1 is SEHNR and CDR2 is FQNEAQ in the germline V gene (reference sequence). CDR3 length: 13 residues. In DNA, the CDR3 is TGTGCCAGCAGCTTCGACGGTAACACTGAAGCTTTCTTT. The encoded protein is CASSFDGNTEAFF.

At least ten counts were recorded for this clonotype. The rearrangement joins TRBV20-1 to TRBJ2-7; tentatively, D is TRBD1 or TRBD2 (7 bases each). Trimming removed 1 base at V and 0 bases at J, with 16 bases between. Germline V gives CDR1 DFQATT, CDR2 SNEGSKA (reference sequence). This CDR3 contains 16 residues. The CDR3 protein is CSARGSRGTTSYEQYF. The CDR3 DNA reads as TGCAGTGCTAGAGGTTCCAGGGGGACTACCTCCTACGAGCAGTACTTC.